The 18 T cell receptor beta chains below come from one sample, sequenced in a study of blood T cells in healthy people across ages. A second PCR of 7 to 11 cycles used a sample-barcoded 5' primer and a J-beta primer mix. TCRdb re-derived calls from the 5' RACE reads in MiXCR, one entry per CDR3 protein. This sample has some 1,800,000 distinct CDR3 sequences; roughly 43% occur once, and the top ten carry 23%. Sequenced: blood. These TCRs come from a human donor in good health.

V usage is TRBV12-3 or TRBV12-4 and J usage is TRBJ1-1, with D hard to call. This CDR3 contains 15 residues. With 5 bases removed from V and 6 bases from J, the gap between germline ends came to 19 bases. The chain's CDR3 is CASSVRPLADAEAFF. DNA of the CDR3: TGTGCCAGCAGTGTCCGCCCTCTAGCAGACGCTGAAGCTTTCTTT.

The chain employs TRBV28 and TRBJ2-1; possible D gene TRBD2, 5 bases. Trimming cost V 4 bases and J 8 bases, with 21 bases left between them. The CDR3 sequence is 16 residues long. From germline, CDR1 is MDHEN and CDR2 SYDVKM. The CDR3 DNA is TGTGCCAGCAGTTCGACAACCGGGCCGCCGGGGTATGAGCAGTTCTTC. This encodes CASSSTTGPPGYEQFF.

On this clonotype: An end of the junction does not agree with germline; a read error may underlie this. This chain connects TRBV4-1 to TRBJ1-2; D is uncertain. Germline CDR1 MGHRA, CDR2 YSYEKL. The CDR3 is made up of 12 amino acids. The CDR3: CASSPGPSGCTF. In nucleotides, the CDR3 is TGCGCCAGCAGCCCCGGGCCGTCTGGCTGCACCTTC.

This chain joins TRBV24-1 and TRBJ1-2, with D hard to call. Trimming took off 2 bases at V and 3 bases at J, with 9 bases between the two ends. The CDR3 has 14 amino acids. Germline V gene sequence: CDR1 KGHDR, CDR2 SFDVKD. This chain's CDR3 is CATSDWTRDYGYTF. CDR3 DNA sequence: TGTGCCACCAGTGATTGGACCCGGGACTATGGCTACACCTTC.

Remarks on this clonotype: This may stem from a read error, because a much larger clone lies one nucleotide away. The rearrangement joins TRBV6-2 or TRBV6-3 to TRBJ1-2; D is ambiguous. Trimming removed 4 bases at V and 3 bases at J, with 12 bases between. The CDR3 covers 14 residues. CDR1 is MNHEY and CDR2 is SVGEGT in the germline V gene. The CDR3 DNA follows: TGTGCCAGCAGTTCGAGGCGGAATGACTATGGCTACACCTTC. This translates into CASSSRRNDYGYTF.

The gene calls are TRBV7-3 and TRBJ2-5; TRBD1 agrees at 9 bases. This CDR3 is 15 amino acids long. The germline V gene has CDR1 SGHTA and CDR2 FQGTGA. Germline trimming cut 5 bases from V and 5 bases from J; bases unmatched to any gene: 9. CDR3 DNA sequence: TGTGCCAGCAGCCCACAAGGGGGACAGGGTGAGACCCAGTACTTC. It codes for CASSPQGGQGETQYF.

This clonotype was counted between two and nine times. This chain connects TRBV21-1 to TRBJ2-1. TRBV21-1 is tagged as a pseudogene. The CDR3 has 16 amino acids. This CDR3 reads CASSKDGGSSYNEQFF. The DNA for the CDR3 is TGTGCCAGCAGCAAAGACGGGGGGAGCTCCTACAATGAGCAGTTCTTC.

In the case of this clonotype: Mismatch with germline at one junction end may stem from a read error. The chain links TRBV29-1 to TRBJ1-4; the D is unclear. CDR1 is SQVTM, CDR2 ANQGSEA, per germline. The CDR3 contains 14 residues. The CDR3, as DNA: TGCAGCGCCGCCGCGGGCTCCCGGGGTGAAAAACTGTTTTTC. As protein: CSAAAGSRGEKLFF.

This clonotype was counted only a few times. The chain has TRBV20-1 and TRBJ2-3; no clear D. Trimming stripped 1 base from V and 6 bases from J, with 8 bases between. In germline, CDR1 is DFQATT, CDR2 SNEGSKA (reference sequence). This CDR3 is built from 12 residues. As DNA, the CDR3 is TGCAGTGCTAGAGCGAATTTGGATACGCAGTATTTT. Protein product: CSARANLDTQYF.

This clonotype has just a few counts. A much larger clone lies a single base off, so this may be a read error. The gene calls are TRBV6-2 or TRBV6-3 and TRBJ2-7; the D gene is possibly TRBD2 (6 bases). V gave up 4 bases and J gave up 1 base, with 14 bases separating them. This CDR3 is built from 15 residues. From germline, CDR1 is MNHEY and CDR2 SVGEGT. DNA of the CDR3: TGTGCCAGCAGTTCTAGCGTAGGCGGGTCCTACGAGCAGTACTTC. The encoded protein is CASSSSVGGSYEQYF.

V is TRBV5-6 and J is TRBJ2-5; the match to TRBD2 covers 13 bases. The length of the CDR3 is 15 residues. The germline CDR1 and CDR2 sequences are SGHDT and YYEEEE. The ends lost 4 bases at V and 5 bases at J; junction bases unmatched: 5. CDR3 sequence: CASSTSGGARETQYF. The CDR3 DNA is TGTGCCAGCAGCACTAGCGGGGGGGCCCGGGAGACCCAGTACTTC.

This clonotype appeared a few times. The V gene is TRBV29-1, the J gene TRBJ2-7; 9 bases align to TRBD1. V shed 6 bases and J 7 bases; nucleotides not matched to a gene: 7. The CDR3 is 12 residues long. CDR1 is SQVTM, CDR2 ANQGSEA, per germline. The CDR3 loop is CSVNPGQGEQYF. The CDR3, as DNA: TGCAGCGTCAACCCGGGACAGGGAGAGCAGTACTTC.

J is TRBJ1-6 and V is TRBV20-1, with D perhaps matching TRBD1 (5 bases). Germline CDR1 DFQATT, CDR2 SNEGSKA (reference sequence). Trimming removed 0 bases from V and 13 bases from J, with 10 bases in between. The length of the CDR3 is 12 residues. CDR3 in DNA: TGCAGTGCTAGAGACCCAGGGCGGCCCCTCCACTTT. Translation: CSARDPGRPLHF.

The chain has TRBV20-1 and TRBJ2-3; a weak D match, TRBD1 (6 bases). CDR3 length equals 14 residues. V was clipped by 1 base and J by 5 bases, with 13 bases between them. Germline CDR1 is DFQATT and CDR2 is SNEGSKA (reference sequence). Here the CDR3 reads CSARVGAGEDTQYF. The CDR3 nucleotides read TGCAGTGCTAGAGTTGGGGCAGGGGAAGATACGCAGTATTTT.

With regard to this clonotype: Sequence at one end of the junction differs from germline and may be a read error. This chain links TRBV7-2 with TRBJ1-1, with TRBD1 matching over 7 bases. The CDR3 loop spans 14 amino acids. Germline V gene sequence: CDR1 SGHTA, CDR2 FQGNSA. The CDR3 DNA sequence: TGTGCCAGCAGCTCACAGGGGATGGGCACTGAGGCTTTCTTT. Its protein product is CASSSQGMGTEAFF.

The V gene is TRBV7-3, the J gene TRBJ2-1; 7 bases are a match to TRBD2. This CDR3 comprises 16 residues. CDR1 is SGHTA and CDR2 is FQGTGA in the germline V gene. J was trimmed by 7 bases and V by 2 bases; bases with no gene match: 11. The DNA for the CDR3 is TGTGCCAGCAGCTTAGGGTCGGCGGGGGTGCGGAATGAGCAGTTCTTC. This encodes CASSLGSAGVRNEQFF.

Only one count was recorded for this clonotype. This rearrangement joins TRBV12-3 or TRBV12-4 to TRBJ2-1; D is undetermined. The CDR3 consists of 15 residues. The V gene lost 4 bases and the J gene lost 6 bases, with 16 bases spanning the gap. The CDR3 DNA follows: TGTGCCAGCAGTTCCCCCACCTCTCTAGGCAATGAGCAGTTCTTC. Protein product: CASSSPTSLGNEQFF.

The chain carries TRBV10-3 and TRBJ1-2; 8 bases match TRBD1. The germline V gene has CDR1 ENHRY and CDR2 SYGVKD. The CDR3 runs to 14 residues. J was trimmed by 6 bases and V by 8 bases; bases with no gene match: 11. The CDR3 protein is CAILDRGSEDGYTF. CDR3 nucleotide sequence: TGTGCCATCCTAGACAGGGGCTCCGAGGATGGCTACACCTTC.